What follows are 10 T cell receptor beta chains derived from one specimen sequenced in a study of shared clonotypes between healthy human individuals. Assay used: immunoSEQ multiplex PCR; TCRdb lists only in-frame clones, some missing. The sample includes around 2,100,000 clones, just under 95% seen only once; the top ten take roughly 1.2%. The naive CD8 population came from CD45RO-negative cells selected for CCR7, without terminally differentiated effector memory CD45RA+ cells. The material sequenced was naive CD8+ T cells sorted from blood. The receptors were gathered from a young man in good health.

The gene calls are TRBV5-8 and TRBJ2-7; no reliable D call. The CDR3 consists of 15 residues. Germline-derived CDR1 and CDR2 are SGHTS and YDEGEE. V gave up 6 bases and J gave up 0 bases, with 16 bases separating them. The CDR3 DNA is TGTGCCAGCACTCAAACGGAAGAGAGCTCCTACGAGCAGTACTTC. This encodes CASTQTEESSYEQYF.

The V gene is TRBV7-3, the J gene TRBJ2-7; 10 bases are a match to TRBD2. Germline loops: CDR1 SGHTA, CDR2 FQGTGA. The CDR3 contains 17 residues. V lost 2 bases, J lost 3 bases, and 10 bases stayed unmatched. CDR3 sequence reads: CASSLARPTSGCYEQYF. The DNA of the CDR3 is TGTGCCAGCAGCTTAGCCAGGCCGACTAGCGGGTGCTACGAGCAGTACTTC.

This clone was picked up one time. The V call is TRBV28, the J call TRBJ1-1, with 8 bases matching TRBD1. Trimming removed 2 bases from V and 6 bases from J; junction bases left unmatched: 5. This CDR3 spans 14 amino acids. Germline values: CDR1 MDHEN, CDR2 SYDVKM. This chain's CDR3 is CASSLQGAWAEAFF. Here the CDR3 DNA reads TGTGCCAGCAGTTTACAGGGGGCATGGGCTGAAGCTTTCTTT.

In the case of this clone: Other DNA sequences of this sample code for an identical CDR3. The chain combines TRBV7-9 with TRBJ2-7; D unclear. Germline assignment: CDR1 SEHNR and CDR2 FQNEAQ (reference sequence). Trimming pared 5 bases from V and 1 base from J, leaving 9 bases between. This CDR3 contains 13 residues. For the CDR3, the DNA is TGTGCCAGCAGCCCTATTGGATCCTACGAGCAGTACTTC. Translated, it gives CASSPIGSYEQYF.

This clone has just one count. The J gene is TRBJ2-7, the V gene TRBV11-3; tentative D call: TRBD2 (5 bases). CDR1 is SGHNT, CDR2 YENEEA, per germline. Trimming removed 2 bases from V and 5 bases from J, with 16 bases in between. The CDR3 sequence is 15 residues long. The DNA for the CDR3 is TGTGCCAGCAGCTTAACCACGGGATATAATCACGAGCAGTACTTC. Its translation: CASSLTTGYNHEQYF.

V is TRBV6-5 and J is TRBJ2-1; D not resolved. The V gene lost 6 bases and the J gene lost 0 bases, with 12 bases spanning the gap. The CDR3 covers 15 residues. Germline values: CDR1 MNHEY, CDR2 SVGAGI. The CDR3 loop is CASSSDFSSYNEQFF. DNA for the CDR3: TGTGCCAGCAGCTCAGACTTTAGCTCCTACAATGAGCAGTTCTTC.

J is TRBJ2-7 and V is TRBV28, with a tentative D call TRBD1 (6 bases). The CDR3 is 15 amino acids. Germline values: CDR1 MDHEN, CDR2 SYDVKM. Trimming stripped 3 bases from V and 3 bases from J, with 15 bases between. As DNA, the CDR3 is TGTGCCAGCAGTTTCCCGTCAAGGGGGTACTACGAGCAGTACTTC. Protein: CASSFPSRGYYEQYF.

CDR3 sequence (DNA): TGCGCCAGCAGCCAAGGTGCGGGAGACTCCTACAATGAGCAGTTCTTC. Protein product: CASSQGAGDSYNEQFF. The chain joins TRBV4-3 to TRBJ2-1, with 7 bases matching TRBD2. This CDR3 spans 16 amino acids. Germline V gene sequence: CDR1 LGHNA, CDR2 YSLEER. V dropped 1 base and J dropped 0; count of bases not matched to a gene: 3.

The genes are TRBV7-9 and TRBJ1-1; D unresolved. V lost 1 base and J lost 6, with 15 bases in between. Germline values: CDR1 SEHNR, CDR2 FQNEAQ (reference sequence). The length of the CDR3 is 15 residues. The CDR3, as DNA: TGTGCCAGCAGCTTAGGGGTGGGGTTATTGGCTGAAGCTTTCTTT. Its translation: CASSLGVGLLAEAFF.

This rearrangement joins TRBV6-1 to TRBJ2-2; 9 nucleotides line up with TRBD2. Germline CDR1 and CDR2: MNHNS and SASEGT. The CDR3 runs to 18 residues. V shed 1 base and J 6 bases; nucleotides not matched to a gene: 12. CDR3 in DNA: TGTGCCAGCAGTGAAGAAGATAGCGGGAGTGTGGTGGCCGGGGAGCTGTTTTTT. This sequence encodes CASSEEDSGSVVAGELFF.